This record concerns one T cell receptor (beta chain) sequence. Its antigen is unknown. The data originate from a study of PD-L1 blockade in urothelial cancer. Points from the study as a whole: Better survival was predicted by below-median pretreatment blood TCR clonality.

Clones were sequenced by immunoSEQ multiplex PCR, and TCRdb holds only the in-frame ones, with some missing. The table lists fewer than 90,000 clones, about 91% of them singletons. Documented time point: peripheral blood 6 weeks after treatment start. Locally advanced or metastatic urothelial carcinoma affected all patients. The clonotype was recovered from a woman older than 75 with urothelial cancer. The sequencing here drew on PBMCs, taken around atezolizumab (anti-PD-L1) treatment.

The CDR3 sequence is CASSLRYGRAAYEQYF. CDR3 nucleotide sequence: TGTGCCAGCAGCTTAAGGTACGGGAGGGCCGCCTACGAGCAGTACTTC. The genes are TRBV5-4 and TRBJ2-7, with TRBD2 matching 8 bases. Per the germline V gene, CDR1 is SGHNT and CDR2 is YYREEE (reference sequence). The CDR3 totals 16 residues. Trimming took 2 bases from V and 2 from J; bases not matched to a gene: 9.